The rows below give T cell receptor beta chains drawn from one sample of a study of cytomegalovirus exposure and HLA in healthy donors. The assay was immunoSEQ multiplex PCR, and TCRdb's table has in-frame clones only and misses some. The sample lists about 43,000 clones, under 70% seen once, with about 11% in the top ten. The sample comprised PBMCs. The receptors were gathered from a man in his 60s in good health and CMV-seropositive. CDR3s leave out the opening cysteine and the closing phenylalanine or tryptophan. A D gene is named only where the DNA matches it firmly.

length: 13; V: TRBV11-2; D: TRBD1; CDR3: ASSARDRGPYEQY
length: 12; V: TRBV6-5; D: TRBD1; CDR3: ASRLPGGGGELF
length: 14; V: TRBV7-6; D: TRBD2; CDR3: ASSQMTSGSWNEQF
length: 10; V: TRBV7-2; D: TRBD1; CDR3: ASSLTGVGYT
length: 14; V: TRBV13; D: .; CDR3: ASSLGAGQGNSPLH
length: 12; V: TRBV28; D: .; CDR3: ASRKQGGDYEQY
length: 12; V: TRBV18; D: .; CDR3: ASFRATETDTQY
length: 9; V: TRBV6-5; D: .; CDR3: ASSPGEKLF
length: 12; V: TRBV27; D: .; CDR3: ASSLSGSSYEQY
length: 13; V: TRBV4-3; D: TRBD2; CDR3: ASSQGLAGGYEQY
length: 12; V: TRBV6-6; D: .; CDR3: ASSHRATNEKLF
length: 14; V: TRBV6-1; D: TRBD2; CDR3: ASSEYWWEGYNEQF
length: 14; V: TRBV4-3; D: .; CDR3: ASSHEWTAMNTEAF
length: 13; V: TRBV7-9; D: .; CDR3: ASSSEDYSTDTQY
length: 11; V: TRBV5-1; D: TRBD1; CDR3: ATRQGADTEAF
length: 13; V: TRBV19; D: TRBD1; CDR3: ASSDRGYGNTEAF
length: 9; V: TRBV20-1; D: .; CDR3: SASVRGGYT
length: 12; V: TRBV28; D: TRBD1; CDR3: ASRDRGRGETQY
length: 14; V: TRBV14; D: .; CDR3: ASSPSGLATNEKLF
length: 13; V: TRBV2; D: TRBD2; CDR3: ASSVGGGLQDEQF